Shown below are 26 T cell receptor beta chains from a single sample sequenced in a study of blood T cell repertoires in COVID-19. The method was immunoSEQ multiplex PCR; TCRdb's version includes in-frame clones alone and lacks a portion of them. Of around 250,000 clones listed, roughly 86% are singletons. The sample comprised PBMCs or T cells enriched from blood (not recorded which). The receptors were gathered from a woman in her forties or fifties who had recovered from COVID-19.

The table lists this clone with a few counts. The V gene is TRBV6-5, the J gene TRBJ1-2; D not certain. Trimming stripped 7 bases from V and 4 bases from J, with 13 bases between. Germline V gene sequence: CDR1 MNHEY, CDR2 SVGAGI. This CDR3 has 13 residues. The CDR3 sequence: CASKAAGFYGYTF. The CDR3 nucleotides read TGTGCCAGCAAAGCGGCAGGCTTCTATGGCTACACCTTC.

J is TRBJ1-5 and V is TRBV28, with 10 bases aligning to TRBD1. V was clipped by 7 bases and J by 4 bases; unmatched bases: 7. CDR1 MDHEN and CDR2 SYDVKM come from the germline V gene. The CDR3 extends over 15 amino acids. The CDR3, as DNA: TGTGCCAGCAACTCGGGACAGGGGTTTAATCAGCCCCAGCATTTT. Protein sequence: CASNSGQGFNQPQHF.

The J gene is TRBJ1-1, the V gene TRBV11-2; 9 bases match TRBD1. V gave up 5 bases and J gave up 6 bases; unmatched junction bases: 10. The germline gives CDR1 SGHAT, CDR2 FQNNGV. The CDR3 totals 15 residues. The CDR3: CASSTSGTGWPEAFF. The CDR3 DNA sequence: TGTGCCAGCAGCACATCCGGGACAGGGTGGCCTGAAGCTTTCTTT.

This rearrangement joins TRBV27 to TRBJ1-4; D gene ambiguous. Germline-derived CDR1 and CDR2 are MNHEY and SMNVEV (reference sequence). Trimming left V 8 bases short and J 4 bases short, with 8 bases between. The CDR3 is made up of 12 amino acids. CDR3 residues: CASRTYNEKLFF. The CDR3 DNA sequence: TGTGCCAGCCGGACTTATAATGAAAAACTGTTTTTT. The entire variable domain, with the rest obtained from reference TRBV27 and TRBJ1-4, is as follows: EAQVTQNPRYLITVTGKKLTVTCSQNMNHEYMSWYRQDPGLGLRQIYYSMNVEVTDKGDVPEGYKVSRKEKRNFPLILESPSPNQTSLYFCASRTYNEKLFFGSGTQLSVL.

The chain joins TRBV7-6 to TRBJ2-5; no clear D. The germline V and J ends were trimmed by 5 bases and 2 bases, with 15 bases remaining between them. Germline loops: CDR1 SGHVS, CDR2 FNYEAQ. The CDR3 has 15 amino acids. CDR3 loop: CASSRTPSGQETQYF. CDR3 nucleotides: TGTGCCAGCAGCCGTACCCCTTCGGGTCAAGAGACCCAGTACTTC.

This chain joins TRBV13 and TRBJ2-5; D uncertain. CDR3 length: 13 amino acids. CDR1 is PRHDT and CDR2 is FYEKMQ in the germline V gene (reference sequence). V dropped 5 bases and J dropped 2 bases, with 9 bases sitting between them. CDR3 sequence (DNA): TGTGCCAGCAGCGACTTCGGACAAGAGACCCAGTACTTC. Translating it yields CASSDFGQETQYF.

CDR3 region: CASSSLAGGYNEQFF. The CDR3 DNA is TGTGCCAGCAGCTCGCTAGCGGGAGGTTACAATGAGCAGTTCTTC. This chain uses TRBV7-9 with TRBJ2-1, with 11 bases matching TRBD2. After removal of 4 bases from V and 4 bases from J, the junction contained 3 bases not matched to a gene. The CDR3 is made up of 15 amino acids. The V gene's germline CDR1 is SEHNR and CDR2 FQNEAQ (reference sequence).

This sequence joins TRBV6-5 and TRBJ1-3; 8 bases map to TRBD1. Germline V gene sequence: CDR1 MNHEY, CDR2 SVGAGI. Trimming cost V 10 bases and J 0 bases; bases outside gene matches: 5. The CDR3 sequence is 14 residues long. The CDR3: CATRQGRSGNTIYF. The CDR3 nucleotides are TGTGCCACCAGACAGGGGCGCTCTGGAAACACCATATATTTT.

V gene TRBV12-3 or TRBV12-4 combines with J gene TRBJ2-1; 7 positions agree with TRBD2. The CDR3 is 12 amino acids. Trimming at V came to 5 bases and at J to 13 bases, leaving 8 bases not matched to a gene. CDR3 residues: CASSNYAGVQFF. DNA for the CDR3: TGTGCCAGCAGTAATTATGCGGGAGTCCAGTTCTTC.

V is TRBV19 and J is TRBJ2-3, with D maybe TRBD2 (6 bases). The CDR3 length is 14 residues. CDR1 and CDR2 from the germline V gene are LNHDA and SQIVND (reference sequence). V was pared by 1 base and J by 1 base, with 6 bases between. This CDR3 reads CASSIAGGTDTQYF. CDR3 DNA sequence: TGTGCCAGTAGTATAGCGGGAGGCACAGATACGCAGTATTTT.

The chain couples TRBV10-3 to TRBJ2-7; D perhaps matches TRBD2 (5 bases). Trimming took off 4 bases at V and 5 bases at J, with 6 bases between the two ends. CDR3 length equals 11 residues. From germline, CDR1 is ENHRY and CDR2 SYGVKD. CDR3: CAISAGNEQYF. In DNA form, the CDR3 reads TGTGCCATCAGTGCGGGAAACGAGCAGTACTTC.

The chain is built from TRBV19 and TRBJ1-5; D is ambiguous. Trimming left V 7 bases short and J 5 bases short, with 12 bases between. CDR3 length equals 13 residues. Germline lookup yields CDR1 LNHDA and CDR2 SQIVND (reference sequence). Here the CDR3 reads CASTTSVYQPQHF. CDR3 DNA sequence: TGTGCCAGTACCACCAGCGTTTATCAGCCCCAGCATTTT.

The V gene is TRBV30, the J gene TRBJ1-5; weak D call: TRBD1 (5 bases). The V and J ends lost 0 bases and 4 bases respectively, with 7 bases between them. The germline V gene has CDR1 GTSNPN and CDR2 SVGIG (reference sequence). The CDR3 is 13 amino acids. CDR3 loop: CAWSVTENQPQHF. Here the CDR3 DNA reads TGTGCCTGGAGTGTGACAGAGAATCAGCCCCAGCATTTT.

This clone was detected once. J is TRBJ2-6 and V is TRBV10-3; TRBD2 matches 12 bases. Looked up from germline, CDR1 is ENHRY and CDR2 is SYGVKD. The length of the CDR3 is 21 residues. V trimming: 6 bases; J trimming: 1 base; junction bases outside the gene matches: 16. The CDR3 spells CAISPGLAGPPGESGANVLTF. CDR3 nucleotides: TGTGCCATCAGCCCGGGACTAGCGGGTCCTCCCGGGGAATCTGGGGCCAACGTCCTGACTTTC.

This sequence joins TRBV7-2 and TRBJ2-3; TRBD2 aligns across 13 bases. CDR1 and CDR2 (germline): SGHTA, FQGNSA. V shed 5 bases, J shed 4 bases, and the junction held 3 bases outside the gene matches. CDR3 length: 15 residues. CDR3: CASSPGLAGSDTQYF. In nucleotides, the CDR3 is TGTGCCAGCAGCCCGGGACTAGCGGGATCAGATACGCAGTATTTT.

The V and J genes are TRBV5-1 and TRBJ1-5; D uncertain. V was pared by 2 bases and J by 3 bases, with 9 bases between. This CDR3 contains 14 residues. Germline V gene data show CDR1 as SGHRS and CDR2 as YFSETQ. CDR3 in DNA: TGCGCCAGCAGCTTACACGATATCAATCAGCCCCAGCATTTT. It yields the protein CASSLHDINQPQHF.

This clone turned up a few times. This chain joins TRBV12-3 or TRBV12-4 and TRBJ2-2; the D gene is possibly TRBD1 (5 bases). This CDR3 has 13 amino acids. V was shortened by 7 bases and J by 7 bases, with 13 bases between the two germline ends. CDR3 sequence: CASTLWGGGELFF. In nucleotides, the CDR3 is TGTGCCAGCACCCTCTGGGGCGGCGGGGAGCTGTTTTTT.

The V gene is TRBV27, the J gene TRBJ2-7, with TRBD2 as a possible D gene (5 bases). V shed 2 bases and J shed 0 bases, with 23 bases lying between them. The CDR3 is 19 residues long. The germline gives CDR1 MNHEY, CDR2 SMNVEV (reference sequence). CDR3 region: CASSLVSQRRTPDSYEQYF. In DNA, the CDR3 is TGTGCCAGCAGTTTAGTTTCCCAGCGGAGAACACCGGACTCCTACGAGCAGTACTTC.

CDR3 loop: CASSSLGSSGNTIYF. The CDR3 nucleotides are TGTGCCAGCAGCTCTCTTGGGAGCTCTGGAAACACCATATATTTT. The chain carries TRBV11-2 and TRBJ1-3, with D unresolved. Between the trimmed V and J ends, which lost 4 bases and 0 bases, there was a span of 10 bases. In germline, CDR1 is SGHAT, CDR2 FQNNGV. The CDR3 covers 15 residues.

The chain uses TRBV5-1 and TRBJ2-1; perhaps TRBD2 as D (6 bases). Trimming left V 7 bases short and J 4 bases short, with 15 bases between. This CDR3 spans 14 amino acids. Germline V lookup: CDR1 SGHRS, CDR2 YFSETQ. The CDR3 DNA is TGCGCCAGCTCCCGATCGGGAGAGTACAATGAGCAGTTCTTC. This gives the protein CASSRSGEYNEQFF.

This clone came up once. V usage is TRBV6-1 and J usage is TRBJ2-1, with 8 bases lining up with TRBD1. Losses at the gene ends were 4 bases for V and 1 base for J; bases not matched to a gene: 9. The CDR3 covers 17 residues. Germline CDR1 reads MNHNS; CDR2 reads SASEGT. The CDR3 here is CASSALGQGISYNEQFF. CDR3 bases: TGTGCCAGCAGTGCCCTAGGACAGGGAATATCCTACAATGAGCAGTTCTTC.

The chain uses TRBV28 and TRBJ1-2; TRBD1 agrees at 7 bases. Per germline, CDR1 MDHEN and CDR2 SYDVKM. The CDR3 spans 14 residues. J gave up 11 bases and V 7 bases, and 16 bases lay outside the gene matches. The CDR3 sequence is CASNLRDSPSQYTF. In DNA, the CDR3 is TGTGCCAGCAATCTCCGGGACAGTCCCAGCCAGTACACCTTC.

The chain recombines TRBV27 with TRBJ2-1; 9 bases align to TRBD2. With V trimmed by 5 bases and J by 6 bases, 20 bases remained unmatched. The germline gives CDR1 MNHEY, CDR2 SMNVEV (reference sequence). The CDR3 extends over 19 amino acids. The CDR3, as DNA: TGTGCCAGCAGTCTTTATGGTGGGACTAGCCGGGGCAACACCAATGAGCAGTTCTTC. This sequence encodes CASSLYGGTSRGNTNEQFF.

The sample holds one count of this clone. J is TRBJ1-1 and V is TRBV7-9, with 9 bases lining up with TRBD1. Germline lookup yields CDR1 SEHNR and CDR2 FQNEAQ (reference sequence). Unmatched junction bases numbered 10, after V lost 5 bases and J lost 6 bases. CDR3 length: 15 amino acids. The CDR3 nucleotides read TGTGCCAGCAGCGCACGGGACAGGGTTGCCCCTGAAGCTTTCTTT. This translates into CASSARDRVAPEAFF.

The CDR3 DNA sequence: TGCGCCAGCAGTCCATCGGGACAGTCCTACGAGCAGTACTTC. Translation: CASSPSGQSYEQYF. The rearrangement links TRBV10-2 to TRBJ2-7, with 7 bases fitting TRBD1. The CDR3 is made up of 14 amino acids. Unmatched junction bases numbered 5, after V lost 5 bases and J lost 1 base. The germline gives CDR1 WSHSY, CDR2 SAAADI.

The chain couples TRBV13 to TRBJ2-1; 8 nucleotides agree with TRBD1. The germline gives CDR1 PRHDT, CDR2 FYEKMQ (reference sequence). The junction had 5 bases not matched to a gene; V was cut back by 0 bases and J by 7 bases. The CDR3 is made up of 15 amino acids. CDR3 amino acids: CASSLGQGAVNEQFF. The CDR3 coding sequence is TGTGCCAGCAGCTTAGGGCAGGGGGCTGTTAATGAGCAGTTCTTC.